Presented here are 3 T cell receptor beta chains from one specimen sequenced in a study of shared clonotypes between healthy human individuals. Only CD45RO-negative cells positively selected for CCR7 counted as naive CD8 cells, so terminally differentiated effector memory CD45RA+ cells were excluded. The repertoire was sequenced with immunoSEQ multiplex PCR; TCRdb's copy has only in-frame clones and lacks some. The table includes around 620,000 clones, 95% detected once. The sequenced sample consisted of naive CD8+ T cells sorted from blood. The receptor source for this set is a woman younger than 45 in good health.

This clone was found a few times. The sample contains more than one DNA sequence encoding this CDR3. The chain recombines TRBV7-9 with TRBJ1-1; D is ambiguous. V dropped 6 bases and J dropped 1 base, with 9 bases sitting between them. The CDR3 extends over 13 amino acids. Germline CDR1 and CDR2: SEHNR and FQNEAQ (reference sequence). CDR3 coding DNA: TGTGCCAGCAGACCAACAGAGAACACTGAAGCTTTCTTT. Protein sequence: CASRPTENTEAFF.

V and J are TRBV5-4 and TRBJ2-5; D is possibly TRBD1 (6 bases). Germline values: CDR1 SGHNT, CDR2 YYREEE (reference sequence). The CDR3 totals 15 residues. Trimming shortened V by 4 bases and J by 3 bases, and 16 bases separated the two germline ends. The CDR3 sequence: CASSTGQSREETQYF. Written as DNA, the CDR3 is TGTGCCAGCAGCACCGGACAGTCTAGGGAAGAGACCCAGTACTTC. Full variable domain (missing parts from reference TRBV5-4 and TRBJ2-5): ETGVTQSPTHLIKTRGQQVTLRCSSQSGHNTVSWYQQALGQGPQFIFQYYREEENGRGNFPPRFSGLQFPNYSSELNVNALELDDSALYLCASSTGQSREETQYFGPGTRLLVL.

The genes are TRBV19 and TRBJ1-3; D uncertain. The CDR3 contains 16 residues. Germline CDR1 and CDR2: LNHDA and SQIVND (reference sequence). The V gene lost 5 bases and the J gene lost 0 bases, with 14 bases spanning the gap. The CDR3 nucleotides are TGTGCCAGTAGTGAAGAAAGGGCCTACTCTGGAAACACCATATATTTT. It yields the protein CASSEERAYSGNTIYF.